These 32 T cell receptor beta chains were sequenced from one sample in a study of CD8+CD57+ T cells in acquired aplastic anemia. Profiling that covered TCR beta VDJ and CDR3 relied on genomic DNA as its template. TCRdb reprocessed the reads via MiXCR and lists one record per CDR3 protein. The sample shows about 180,000 distinct CDR3 sequences, less than 65% of them seen only once. It was patients with CD8+CD57+ cell expansion by flow cytometry who were chosen for sequencing. What was sequenced was sorted CD4+, CD8+, or CD8+CD57+ T cells (not recorded which) from PBMCs. The receptors were sampled from a human donor with aplastic anemia.

The chain links TRBV7-2 to TRBJ2-5; 8 bases line up with TRBD2. The DNA end is more similar to TRBJ2-7, so the J call may be wrong. This CDR3 is 15 amino acids long. Germline CDR1 and CDR2: SGHTA and FQGNSA. The CDR3 DNA reads as TGTGCCAGCAGCTCGGCGGGGGGCGCTTTCTACGAGCAGTACTTC. Its translation is CASSSAGGAFYEQYF.

In this sample, this clonotype turned up many times. The chain is built from TRBV19 and TRBJ1-4; D gene unclear. Germline values: CDR1 LNHDA, CDR2 SQIVND (reference sequence). Trimming pared 8 bases from V and 5 bases from J, leaving 9 bases between. This CDR3 spans 12 amino acids. The CDR3 region is CASGGKNEKLFF. The CDR3 DNA is TGTGCCAGTGGCGGGAAAAATGAAAAACTGTTTTTT.

This sequence joins TRBV7-9 and TRBJ1-4; D call uncertain. The CDR3 runs 14 residues. V gave up 0 bases and J gave up 5 bases, with 7 bases separating them. The germline gives CDR1 SEHNR, CDR2 FQNEAQ (reference sequence). CDR3 residues: CASSLALANEKLFF. Here the CDR3 DNA reads TGTGCCAGCAGCTTAGCCCTAGCGAATGAAAAACTGTTTTTT.

This clonotype showed up many times. Here the CDR3 DNA reads TGTGCCAGCAGCCCGACCCTCTACGAGCAGTACTTC. It is translated as CASSPTLYEQYF. V gene TRBV12-3 or TRBV12-4 combines with J gene TRBJ2-7; D is undetermined. With 6 bases removed from V and 3 bases from J, the gap between germline ends came to 9 bases. The CDR3 length is 12 residues.

The rearrangement links TRBV2 to TRBJ1-5; TRBD1 is a possible D gene (5 bases). The germline V and J ends were trimmed by 6 bases and 0 bases, with 12 bases remaining between them. The CDR3 runs to 15 residues. From germline, CDR1 is SNHLY and CDR2 FYNNEI. Here the CDR3 DNA reads TGTGCCAGCAGGGGGGACGGGGATAGCAATCAGCCCCAGCATTTT. This gives the protein CASRGDGDSNQPQHF.

In this sample, this clonotype turned up many times. The rearrangement joins TRBV7-9 to TRBJ1-2; no firm D call. Looked up from germline, CDR1 is SEHNR and CDR2 is FQNEAQ (reference sequence). The ends were cut back, 5 bases at V and 5 bases at J, with 24 bases in the middle. The CDR3 extends over 17 amino acids. CDR3 residues: CASSPKNREGWRYGYTF. The CDR3 bases are TGTGCCAGCAGCCCCAAAAACCGGGAGGGATGGCGATATGGCTACACCTTC.

The V call is TRBV7-6, the J call TRBJ1-5; D is undetermined. V was clipped by 5 bases and J by 6 bases, with 11 bases between them. The CDR3 has 13 amino acids. The germline CDR1 and CDR2 sequences are SGHVS and FNYEAQ. The CDR3 DNA follows: TGTGCCAGCAGCCCACTAGGTCTTCAGCCCCAGCATTTT. Translating it yields CASSPLGLQPQHF.

This chain uses TRBV25-1 with TRBJ2-5, with D possibly TRBD1 on 6 matching bases. Trimming left V 4 bases short and J 5 bases short, with 20 bases between. CDR3 length equals 16 residues. The germline gives CDR1 MGHDK, CDR2 SYGVNS. The CDR3, as DNA: TGTGCCAGCAGTGGCCAGGAGGCAGGGGATAGGGAGACCCAGTACTTC. Its translation: CASSGQEAGDRETQYF.

V usage is TRBV7-9 and J usage is TRBJ2-7, with D unclear. CDR3 size: 14 residues. The germline gives CDR1 SEHNR, CDR2 FQNEAQ (reference sequence). The ends were cut back, 6 bases at V and 1 base at J, with 13 bases in the middle. CDR3 sequence (DNA): TGTGCCAGCAGTTTGGGCGACGTATCCTACGAGCAGTACTTC. Protein sequence: CASSLGDVSYEQYF.

This clonotype was observed a single time. The genes are TRBV7-3 and TRBJ2-3; no definite D call. Germline V CDR1 and CDR2: SGHTA, FQGTGA. Trimming took 2 bases from V and 2 from J, leaving 11 bases between them. The CDR3 has 15 residues. CDR3 loop: CASSLPAASTDTQYF. The CDR3 nucleotides are TGTGCCAGCAGCTTACCGGCAGCCTCCACAGATACGCAGTATTTT.

This chain uses TRBV9 with TRBJ1-1; D is perhaps TRBD1 (5 bases). The germline V and J ends were trimmed by 0 bases and 6 bases, with 12 bases remaining between them. CDR1 and CDR2 from the germline V gene are SGDLS and YYNGEE. The CDR3 has 14 residues. CDR3: CASSVGGAPAEAFF. DNA for the CDR3: TGTGCCAGCAGCGTAGGAGGGGCTCCGGCTGAAGCTTTCTTT.

The rearrangement links TRBV19 to TRBJ1-1, with D tentatively TRBD1 (6 bases). The V gene lost 5 bases and the J gene lost 2 bases, with 15 bases spanning the gap. Germline V lookup: CDR1 LNHDA, CDR2 SQIVND (reference sequence). The CDR3 has 15 amino acids. In DNA, the CDR3 is TGTGCCAGTAGTCCCCACAGGGATTACAACACTGAAGCTTTCTTT. Its protein product is CASSPHRDYNTEAFF.

This sequence joins TRBV7-6 and TRBJ1-6; 9 nucleotides agree with TRBD1. V was pared by 1 base and J by 6 bases, with 1 base of the junction left unmatched. The V gene's germline CDR1 is SGHVS and CDR2 FNYEAQ. This CDR3 region has 15 residues. For the CDR3, the DNA is TGTGCCAGCAGCTTAGAGGACAGGGGTAATTCACCCCTCCACTTT. Protein product: CASSLEDRGNSPLHF.

This clonotype was detected ten times or more. The J gene is TRBJ2-7, the V gene TRBV2, with 8 bases matching TRBD1. Germline V gene lookup returns CDR1 SNHLY and CDR2 FYNNEI. The CDR3 is 12 residues long. Trimming at V came to 9 bases and at J to 5 bases, leaving 6 bases not matched to a gene. CDR3 sequence (DNA): TGTGCCAGTACTCCAGGGGGCGACGAGCAGTACTTC. This encodes CASTPGGDEQYF.

With respect to this clonotype: A much bigger clone sits one base away, suggesting this may be a read error. The chain links TRBV4-2 to TRBJ1-1; no clear D gene. The V end lost 5 bases, the J end lost 10 bases, and 20 bases lay between the germline ends. Germline V CDR1 and CDR2: LGHNA, YNFKEQ. The CDR3 has 14 residues. CDR3 region: CASSDSTGREGAFF. The CDR3, as DNA: TGTGCCAGCAGCGACTCAACCGGGAGGGAGGGAGCTTTCTTT.

The table lists this clonotype with a few counts. The V call is TRBV13, the J call TRBJ1-3; D not resolved. Germline V gives CDR1 PRHDT, CDR2 FYEKMQ (reference sequence). Trimming pared 8 bases from V and 0 bases from J, leaving 11 bases between. The CDR3 contains 14 residues. The CDR3 bases are TGTGCCAGCTACGGGCCTTCCTCTGGAAACACCATATATTTT. Encoded protein: CASYGPSSGNTIYF.

This clonotype was detected once. The chain recombines TRBV7-9 with TRBJ2-5, with TRBD1 identical over 7 bases. CDR1 and CDR2 (germline): SEHNR, FQNEAQ (reference sequence). With V trimmed by 5 bases and J by 1 base, 4 bases remained unmatched. The CDR3 runs to 14 residues. The CDR3 protein is CASSPNRGQETQYF. In DNA, the CDR3 is TGTGCCAGCAGCCCAAACAGGGGCCAAGAGACCCAGTACTTC.

This clonotype was seen a handful of times. The J gene is TRBJ2-3, the V gene TRBV28, with D unresolved. This CDR3 is built from 13 residues. The V end lost 5 bases, the J end lost 2 bases, and 8 bases lay between the germline ends. The germline CDR1 and CDR2 sequences are MDHEN and SYDVKM. CDR3 loop: CASSPQNTDTQYF. Written as DNA, the CDR3 is TGTGCCAGCAGTCCACAGAACACAGATACGCAGTATTTT.

This chain's CDR3 is CASSWTGPEQYF. The DNA for the CDR3 is TGTGCCAGCAGCTGGACAGGGCCCGAGCAGTACTTC. V usage is TRBV7-3 and J usage is TRBJ2-7; 8 nucleotides match TRBD1. After removal of 4 bases from V and 6 bases from J, the junction contained 2 bases not matched to a gene. The CDR3 extends over 12 amino acids. CDR1 is SGHTA and CDR2 is FQGTGA in the germline V gene.

CDR3 amino acids: CASSPLGQLKKLFF. The CDR3 nucleotides are TGTGCCAGCAGCCCCCTGGGGCAGCTTAAAAAACTGTTTTTT. J is TRBJ1-4 and V is TRBV27, with D perhaps TRBD1 (5 bases). Trimming stripped 6 bases from V and 9 bases from J, with 17 bases between. The CDR3 totals 14 residues. Germline-derived CDR1 and CDR2 are MNHEY and SMNVEV (reference sequence).

The chain uses TRBV2 and TRBJ1-2; D is ambiguous. Per germline, CDR1 SNHLY and CDR2 FYNNEI. CDR3 length: 12 residues. The V end was cut by 10 bases, the J end by 5 bases, with 14 bases between. The CDR3 loop reads CANPDGRYGYTF. CDR3 nucleotides: TGTGCCAACCCAGACGGAAGATATGGCTACACCTTC.

This clonotype appeared many times. J is TRBJ2-7 and V is TRBV2; D is unclear. Germline V gene data show CDR1 as SNHLY and CDR2 as FYNNEI. There are 10 residues in the CDR3. Trimming stripped 5 bases from V and 3 bases from J, with 2 bases between. CDR3: CASSIYEQYF. The CDR3 region has the DNA TGTGCCAGCAGTATCTACGAGCAGTACTTC.

The chain carries TRBV7-2 and TRBJ1-1; TRBD1 is a possible D gene (6 bases). This CDR3 has 15 amino acids. Germline CDR1 reads SGHTA; CDR2 reads FQGNSA. Trimming shortened V by 4 bases and J by 1 base, and 13 bases separated the two germline ends. The CDR3 protein is CASSSEYRANTEAFF. Here the CDR3 DNA reads TGTGCCAGCAGCTCCGAATACAGGGCGAACACTGAAGCTTTCTTT.

J is TRBJ2-2 and V is TRBV24-1; D is perhaps TRBD2 (5 bases). Germline loops: CDR1 KGHDR, CDR2 SFDVKD. V was pared by 3 bases and J by 1 base, with 11 bases between. The CDR3 contains 16 residues. CDR3 bases: TGTGCCACCAGTGATGGCGGGCCAATGAACACCGGGGAGCTGTTTTTT. Translated, it gives CATSDGGPMNTGELFF.

CDR3 in amino acids: CAISEEPGRVNTEAFF. The CDR3 DNA is TGTGCCATCAGTGAGGAACCGGGACGGGTGAACACTGAAGCTTTCTTT. V and J are TRBV10-3 and TRBJ1-1; possible D gene TRBD1, 5 bases. The V gene lost 2 bases and the J gene lost 0 bases, with 13 bases spanning the gap. The CDR3 consists of 16 residues. The V gene's germline CDR1 is ENHRY and CDR2 SYGVKD.

Many counts were recorded for this clonotype. The genes are TRBV7-9 and TRBJ1-1; 7 nucleotides line up with TRBD1. This CDR3 is built from 12 residues. Germline CDR1 and CDR2: SEHNR and FQNEAQ (reference sequence). With 0 bases clipped from V and 8 bases from J, the junction kept 0 bases outside the gene matches. CDR3 DNA sequence: TGTGCCAGCAGCTTAGCGGACAGGGAAGCTTTCTTT. Its protein product is CASSLADREAFF. Using reference TRBV7-9 and TRBJ1-1 for the parts outside the CDR3, the full variable domain is DTGVSQNPRHKITKRGQNVTFRCDPISEHNRLYWYRQTLGQGPEFLTYFQNEAQLEKSRLLSDRFSAERPKGSFSTLEIQRTEQGDSAMYLCASSLADREAFFGQGTRLTVV.

The gene calls are TRBV19 and TRBJ2-1, with D perhaps matching TRBD1 (6 bases). The CDR3 contains 13 residues. Germline CDR1 reads LNHDA; CDR2 reads SQIVND (reference sequence). Trimming left V 4 bases short and J 5 bases short, with 9 bases between. CDR3 residues: CASSRDRNNEQFF. The CDR3, as DNA: TGTGCCAGTAGTAGAGACAGGAACAATGAGCAGTTCTTC.

CDR3 nucleotides: TGTGCCATCAGTTTCCAGGGGAGAGGTGAAGCTTTCTTT. This codes for CAISFQGRGEAFF. This sequence joins TRBV10-3 and TRBJ1-1, with D maybe TRBD1 (6 bases). The CDR3 length is 13 residues. Germline values: CDR1 ENHRY, CDR2 SYGVKD. V was clipped by 5 bases and J by 7 bases, with 14 bases between them.

This clonotype occurred once. The rearrangement uses TRBV10-3 and TRBJ1-5; D gene ambiguous. Germline values: CDR1 ENHRY, CDR2 SYGVKD. The CDR3 sequence is 13 residues long. V gave up 6 bases and J gave up 5 bases, with 11 bases separating them. The CDR3 DNA reads as TGTGCCATCAGGTCGGCAGAAGATCAGCCCCAGCATTTT. Amino acid sequence: CAIRSAEDQPQHF.

At least ten counts were recorded for this clonotype. This chain links TRBV6-5 with TRBJ2-4, with D unresolved. CDR1 is MNHEY, CDR2 SVGAGI, per germline. With 0 bases removed from V and 3 bases from J, the gap between germline ends came to 6 bases. The CDR3 loop spans 14 amino acids. CDR3 DNA: TGTGCCAGCAGTTACTCGGGGTACAAAAACATTCAGTACTTC. It specifies CASSYSGYKNIQYF.

A remark on this clonotype: A read error may account for a junction end that differs from germline. V and J are TRBV9 and TRBJ2-7, with D perhaps assigned TRBD1 or TRBD2 (6 bases each). Germline V lookup: CDR1 SGDLS, CDR2 YYNGEE. The CDR3 length is 16 residues. The CDR3: CASGVAAGAGPYEQYF. The CDR3 DNA is TGTGCCAGCGGCGTAGCGGCAGGGGCTGGGCCCTACGAGCAGTACTTC.

The chain recombines TRBV7-3 with TRBJ2-1; 8 bases align to TRBD2. The CDR3 loop spans 17 amino acids. CDR1 and CDR2 (germline): SGHTA, FQGTGA. Trimming at V came to 5 bases and at J to 0 bases, leaving 9 bases not matched to a gene. The CDR3 protein is CASSPWTSQSSYNEQFF. In DNA, the CDR3 is TGTGCCAGCAGCCCATGGACTAGCCAGAGCTCCTACAATGAGCAGTTCTTC.